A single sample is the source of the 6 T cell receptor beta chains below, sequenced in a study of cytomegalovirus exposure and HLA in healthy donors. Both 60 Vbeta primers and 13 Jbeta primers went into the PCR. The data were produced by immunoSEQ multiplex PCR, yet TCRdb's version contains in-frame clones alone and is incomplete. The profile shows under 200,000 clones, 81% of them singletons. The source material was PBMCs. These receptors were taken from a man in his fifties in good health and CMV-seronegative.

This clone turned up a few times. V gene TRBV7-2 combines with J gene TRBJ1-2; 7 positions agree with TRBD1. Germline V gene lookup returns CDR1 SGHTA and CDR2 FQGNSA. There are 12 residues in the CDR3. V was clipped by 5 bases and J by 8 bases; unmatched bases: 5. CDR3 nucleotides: TGTGCCAGCAGCGTAGGGGGCAGGGGCTACACCTTC. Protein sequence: CASSVGGRGYTF.

CDR3 amino acids: CASSTYQGQPPYEQYF. DNA for the CDR3: TGTGCCAGCTCAACTTATCAGGGACAGCCACCCTACGAGCAGTACTTC. The chain carries TRBV18 and TRBJ2-7, with TRBD1 identical over 7 bases. In germline, CDR1 is KGHSH, CDR2 LQKENI. Trimming removed 5 bases from V and 2 bases from J; junction bases left unmatched: 12. The CDR3 has 16 amino acids.

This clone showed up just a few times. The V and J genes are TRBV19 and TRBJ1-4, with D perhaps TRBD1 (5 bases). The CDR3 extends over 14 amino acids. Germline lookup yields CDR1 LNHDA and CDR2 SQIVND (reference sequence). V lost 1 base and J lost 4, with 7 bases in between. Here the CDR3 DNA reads TGTGCCAGTAGTATAGCCGGGGGTAATGAAAAACTGTTTTTT. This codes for CASSIAGGNEKLFF. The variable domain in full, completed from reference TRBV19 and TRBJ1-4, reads DGGITQSPKYLFRKEGQNVTLSCEQNLNHDAMYWYRQDPGQGLRLIYYSQIVNDFQKGDIAEGYSVSREKKESFPLTVTSAQKNPTAFYLCASSIAGGNEKLFFGSGTQLSVL.

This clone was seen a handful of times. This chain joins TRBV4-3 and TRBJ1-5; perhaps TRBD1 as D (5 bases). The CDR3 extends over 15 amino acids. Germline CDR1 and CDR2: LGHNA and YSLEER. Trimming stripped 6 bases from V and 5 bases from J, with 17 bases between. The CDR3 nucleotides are TGCGCCAGCAGACAGGTCCCTGAGGCGGATCAGCCCCAGCATTTT. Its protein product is CASRQVPEADQPQHF.

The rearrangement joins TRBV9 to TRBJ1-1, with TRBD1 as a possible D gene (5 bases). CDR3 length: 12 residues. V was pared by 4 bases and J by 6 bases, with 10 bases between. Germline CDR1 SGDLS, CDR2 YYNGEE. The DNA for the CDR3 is TGTGCCAGCAGCCCTGGGGGGGCTGAAGCTTTCTTT. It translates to CASSPGGAEAFF.

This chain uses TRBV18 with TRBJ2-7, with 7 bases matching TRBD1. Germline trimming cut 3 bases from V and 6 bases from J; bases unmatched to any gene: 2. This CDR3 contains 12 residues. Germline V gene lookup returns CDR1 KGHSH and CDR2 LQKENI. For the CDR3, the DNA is TGTGCCAGCTCACCCGACAGGGCCGAGCAGTACTTC. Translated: CASSPDRAEQYF.